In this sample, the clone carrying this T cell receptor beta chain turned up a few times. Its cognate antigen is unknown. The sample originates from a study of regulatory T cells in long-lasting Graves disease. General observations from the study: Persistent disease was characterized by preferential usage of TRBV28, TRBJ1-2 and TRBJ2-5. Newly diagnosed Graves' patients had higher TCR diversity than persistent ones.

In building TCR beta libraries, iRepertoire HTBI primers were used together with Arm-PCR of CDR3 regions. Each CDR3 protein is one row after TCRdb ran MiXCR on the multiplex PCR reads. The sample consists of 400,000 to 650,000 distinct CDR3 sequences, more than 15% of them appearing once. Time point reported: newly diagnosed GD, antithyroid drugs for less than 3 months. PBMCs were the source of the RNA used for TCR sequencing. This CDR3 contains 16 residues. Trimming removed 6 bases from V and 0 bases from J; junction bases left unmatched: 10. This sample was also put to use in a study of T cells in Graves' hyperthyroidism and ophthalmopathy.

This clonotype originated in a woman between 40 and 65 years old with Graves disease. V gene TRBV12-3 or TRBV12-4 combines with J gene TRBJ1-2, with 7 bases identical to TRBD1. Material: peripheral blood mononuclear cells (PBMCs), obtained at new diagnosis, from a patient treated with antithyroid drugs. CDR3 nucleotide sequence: TGTGCCAGCAGGAAGGGGGCGGTGAATTCTAACTATGGCTACACCTTC. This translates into CASRKGAVNSNYGYTF.